A selection of T cell receptor beta chains follows, all from one sample in a study of cytomegalovirus exposure and HLA in healthy donors. Method: immunoSEQ multiplex PCR; TCRdb's copy keeps in-frame clones and lacks some. This repertoire shows about 120,000 clones, around 80% found once; its top ten account for 7.5% to 9%. The specimen was PBMCs. These TCRs come from a female donor in good health and CMV-seropositive. Both conserved end residues are part of each CDR3. The order of the fields is D gene, V gene, J gene, clone size, CDR3 DNA, CDR3 protein. D genes are given only for firm matches. Clone size appears in some rows only: once, few, many, or a class for an expanded clone.

d_call: NA; v_call: TRBV29-1; j_call: TRBJ2-7; clone_size: NA; cdr3_nt: TGCAGCGCAGCGTTGGAGGGCGAGCAGTACTTC; cdr3_aa: CSAALEGEQYF
d_call: NA; v_call: TRBV6-6; j_call: TRBJ2-3; clone_size: NA; cdr3_nt: TGTGCCAGCAGTTCTAGGACTAGCACAGATACGCAGTATTTT; cdr3_aa: CASSSRTSTDTQYF
d_call: NA; v_call: TRBV2; j_call: TRBJ1-1; clone_size: NA; cdr3_nt: TGTGCCAGCAGTCCCCAGGAACAGTTTTTAACCGAAGCTTTCTTT; cdr3_aa: CASSPQEQFLTEAFF
d_call: NA; v_call: TRBV30; j_call: TRBJ1-1; clone_size: few; cdr3_nt: TGTGCCTGGAGTCCGCAGGTGGACACTGAAGCTTTCTTT; cdr3_aa: CAWSPQVDTEAFF
d_call: NA; v_call: TRBV27; j_call: TRBJ1-3; clone_size: NA; cdr3_nt: TGTGCCAGCAGTTTATCGGCAGGCTCTGGAAACACCATATATTTT; cdr3_aa: CASSLSAGSGNTIYF
d_call: TRBD1; v_call: TRBV9; j_call: TRBJ1-2; clone_size: once; cdr3_nt: TGTGCCAGCAGCCCGGGACAGGGGGGCTATGGCTACACCTTC; cdr3_aa: CASSPGQGGYGYTF
d_call: TRBD2; v_call: TRBV2; j_call: TRBJ2-1; clone_size: NA; cdr3_nt: TGTGCCAGCACCTGGACTAGCTTCTCCTACAATGAGCAGTTCTTC; cdr3_aa: CASTWTSFSYNEQFF
d_call: TRBD2; v_call: TRBV6-1; j_call: TRBJ2-3; clone_size: NA; cdr3_nt: TGTGCCAGCAGTGAAGACCTAGCGGCAAGCACAGATACGCAGTATTTT; cdr3_aa: CASSEDLAASTDTQYF
d_call: NA; v_call: TRBV9; j_call: TRBJ1-1; clone_size: once; cdr3_nt: TGTGCCAGCAGCGTGGGAGACATGAACACTGAAGCTTTCTTT; cdr3_aa: CASSVGDMNTEAFF
d_call: NA; v_call: TRBV5-8; j_call: TRBJ1-6; clone_size: NA; cdr3_nt: TGTGCCAGCAGCCCAGGTGGGAGCTCCTATAATTCACCCCTCCACTTT; cdr3_aa: CASSPGGSSYNSPLHF
d_call: NA; v_call: TRBV7-2; j_call: TRBJ1-1; clone_size: NA; cdr3_nt: TGTGCCAGCAGCTTAGGGGCAATCTGTGAAGCTTTCTTT; cdr3_aa: CASSLGAICEAFF
d_call: NA; v_call: TRBV9; j_call: TRBJ1-5; clone_size: NA; cdr3_nt: TGTGCCAGCAGCGTTGGGGGGGGGACCGGTCAGCCCCAGCATTTT; cdr3_aa: CASSVGGGTGQPQHF
d_call: TRBD1; v_call: TRBV18; j_call: TRBJ1-1; clone_size: few; cdr3_nt: TGTGCCAGCTCACCACCTACTCGACAGGGGCTTGAAGCTTTCTTT; cdr3_aa: CASSPPTRQGLEAFF
d_call: TRBD1; v_call: TRBV6-5; j_call: TRBJ2-7; clone_size: NA; cdr3_nt: TGTGCCAGCAGTTTCGCAAGGACAGGAGGCTACGAGCAGTACTTC; cdr3_aa: CASSFARTGGYEQYF
d_call: TRBD2; v_call: TRBV6-6; j_call: TRBJ2-1; clone_size: NA; cdr3_nt: TGTGCCAGCAGTACAAGCGGGGGCCCCTACAATGAGCAGTTCTTC; cdr3_aa: CASSTSGGPYNEQFF
d_call: TRBD1; v_call: TRBV28; j_call: TRBJ1-6; clone_size: NA; cdr3_nt: TGTGCCAGCACACTGGGACAGCCCCTAGGATCGACCCTCCACTTT; cdr3_aa: CASTLGQPLGSTLHF
d_call: NA; v_call: TRBV7-3; j_call: TRBJ2-1; clone_size: NA; cdr3_nt: TGTGCCAGCAGCTTACACAGGGACAATGAGCAGTTCTTC; cdr3_aa: CASSLHRDNEQFF